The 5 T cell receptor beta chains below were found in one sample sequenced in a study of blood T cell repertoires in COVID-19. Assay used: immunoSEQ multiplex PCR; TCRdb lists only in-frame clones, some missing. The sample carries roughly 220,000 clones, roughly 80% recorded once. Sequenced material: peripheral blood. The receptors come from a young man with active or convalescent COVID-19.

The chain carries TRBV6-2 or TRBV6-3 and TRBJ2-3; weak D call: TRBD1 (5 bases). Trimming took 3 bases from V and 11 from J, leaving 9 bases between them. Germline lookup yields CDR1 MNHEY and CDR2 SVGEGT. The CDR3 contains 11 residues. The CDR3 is CASSYGQEQYF. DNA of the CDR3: TGTGCCAGCAGTTATGGACAAGAGCAGTATTTT.

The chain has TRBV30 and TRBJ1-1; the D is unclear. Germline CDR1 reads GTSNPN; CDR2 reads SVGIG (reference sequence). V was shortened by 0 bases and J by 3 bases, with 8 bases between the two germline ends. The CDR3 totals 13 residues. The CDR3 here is CAWSVVVDTEAFF. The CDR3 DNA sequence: TGTGCCTGGAGTGTGGTGGTAGACACTGAAGCTTTCTTT.

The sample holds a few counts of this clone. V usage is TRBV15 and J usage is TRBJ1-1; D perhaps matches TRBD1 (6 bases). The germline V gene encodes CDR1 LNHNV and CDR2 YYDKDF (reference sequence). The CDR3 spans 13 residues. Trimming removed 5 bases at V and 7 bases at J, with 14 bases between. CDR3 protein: CATSLVQGLEAFF. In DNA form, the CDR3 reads TGTGCCACCAGCCTGGTACAGGGCCTTGAAGCTTTCTTT.

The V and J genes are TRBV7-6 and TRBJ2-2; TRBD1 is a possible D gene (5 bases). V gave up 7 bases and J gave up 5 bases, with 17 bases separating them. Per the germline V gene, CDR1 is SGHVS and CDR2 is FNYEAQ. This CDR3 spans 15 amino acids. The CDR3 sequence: CASTDARVKTGELFF. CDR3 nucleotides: TGTGCCAGCACCGACGCCAGGGTGAAGACCGGGGAGCTGTTTTTT. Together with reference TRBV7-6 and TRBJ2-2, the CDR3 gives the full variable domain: GAGVSQSPRYKVTKRGQDVALRCDPISGHVSLYWYRQALGQGPEFLTYFNYEAQQDKSGLPNDRFSAERPEGSISTLTIQRTEQRDSAMYRCASTDARVKTGELFFGEGSRLTVL.

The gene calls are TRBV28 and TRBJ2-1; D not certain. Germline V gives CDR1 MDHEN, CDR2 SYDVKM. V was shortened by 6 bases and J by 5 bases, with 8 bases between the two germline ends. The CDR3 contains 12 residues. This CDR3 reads CASRLGHNEQFF. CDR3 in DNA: TGTGCCAGCAGGTTAGGCCACAATGAGCAGTTCTTC.